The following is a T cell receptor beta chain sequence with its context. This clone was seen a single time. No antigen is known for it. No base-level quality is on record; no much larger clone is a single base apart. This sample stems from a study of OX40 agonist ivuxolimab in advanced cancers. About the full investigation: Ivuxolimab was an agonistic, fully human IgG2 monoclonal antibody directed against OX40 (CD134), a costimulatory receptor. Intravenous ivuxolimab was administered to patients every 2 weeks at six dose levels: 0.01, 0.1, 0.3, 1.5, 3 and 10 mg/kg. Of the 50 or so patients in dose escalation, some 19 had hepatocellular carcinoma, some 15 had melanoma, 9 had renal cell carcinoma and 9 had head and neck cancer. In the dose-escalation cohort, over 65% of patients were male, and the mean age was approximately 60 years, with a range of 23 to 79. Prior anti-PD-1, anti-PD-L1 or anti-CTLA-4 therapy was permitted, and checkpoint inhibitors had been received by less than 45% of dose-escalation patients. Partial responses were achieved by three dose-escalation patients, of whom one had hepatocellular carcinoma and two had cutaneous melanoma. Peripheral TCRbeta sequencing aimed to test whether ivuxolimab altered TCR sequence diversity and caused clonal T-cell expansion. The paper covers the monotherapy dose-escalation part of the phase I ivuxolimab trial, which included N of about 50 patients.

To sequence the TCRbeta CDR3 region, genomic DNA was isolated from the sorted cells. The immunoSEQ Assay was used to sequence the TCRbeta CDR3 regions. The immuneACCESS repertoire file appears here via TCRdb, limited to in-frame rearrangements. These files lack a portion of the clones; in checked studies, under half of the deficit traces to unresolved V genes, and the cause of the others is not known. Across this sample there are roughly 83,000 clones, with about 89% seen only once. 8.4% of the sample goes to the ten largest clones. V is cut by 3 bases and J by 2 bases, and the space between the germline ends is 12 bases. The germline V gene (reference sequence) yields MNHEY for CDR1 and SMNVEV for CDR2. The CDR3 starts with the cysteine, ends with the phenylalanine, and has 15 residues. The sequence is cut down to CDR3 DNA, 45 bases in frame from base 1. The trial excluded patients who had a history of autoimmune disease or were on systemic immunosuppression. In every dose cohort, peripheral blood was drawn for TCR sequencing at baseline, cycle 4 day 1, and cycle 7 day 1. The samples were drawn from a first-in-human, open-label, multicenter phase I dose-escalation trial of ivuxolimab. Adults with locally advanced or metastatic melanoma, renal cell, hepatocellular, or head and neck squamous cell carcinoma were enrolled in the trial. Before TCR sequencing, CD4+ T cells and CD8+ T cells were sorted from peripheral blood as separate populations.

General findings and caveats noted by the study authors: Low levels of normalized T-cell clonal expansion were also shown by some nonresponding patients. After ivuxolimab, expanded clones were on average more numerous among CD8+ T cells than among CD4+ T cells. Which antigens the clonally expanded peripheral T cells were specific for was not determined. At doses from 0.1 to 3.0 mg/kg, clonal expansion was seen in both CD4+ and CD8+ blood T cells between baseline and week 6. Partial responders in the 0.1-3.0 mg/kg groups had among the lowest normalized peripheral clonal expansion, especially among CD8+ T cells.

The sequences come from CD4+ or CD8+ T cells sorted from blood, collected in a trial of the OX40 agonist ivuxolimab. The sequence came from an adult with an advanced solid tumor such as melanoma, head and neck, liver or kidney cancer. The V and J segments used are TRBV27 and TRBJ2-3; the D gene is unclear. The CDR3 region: CASSLLLGHTDTQYF. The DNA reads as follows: TGTGCCAGCAGTTTGCTTCTCGGGCACACAGATACGCAGTATTTT.